A single sample is the source of the 29 T cell receptor beta chains below, sequenced in a study of post-analysis software for immune sequencing data. Study-level findings and limits: The study found TRBV5-6, TRBV5-1 and TRBV20-1 among a handful of TRBV segments more frequent in patients than controls.

Built from TCR beta cDNA, the libraries had unique molecular identifiers in them. MiXCR, applied by TCRdb to the PCR reads, yields one record per CDR3 protein. Among roughly 540,000 distinct CDR3 sequences listed, 30% to 40% were seen once. These TCRs' antigens remain unknown. Material: blood. The receptors here all came from a girl aged 2-17 years with multiple sclerosis.

V is TRBV11-2 and J is TRBJ2-3, with D uncertain. V gave up 1 base and J gave up 14 bases, with 16 bases separating them. Looked up from germline, CDR1 is SGHAT and CDR2 is FQNNGV. This CDR3 region has 13 residues. The CDR3, as DNA: TGTGCCAGCAGCTTAGTAGCACAGATACGTTGGTATTTT. Translation: CASSLVAQIRWYF. Full variable domain (missing parts from reference TRBV11-2 and TRBJ2-3): EAGVAQSPRYKIIEKRQSVAFWCNPISGHATLYWYQQILGQGPKLLIQFQNNGVVDDSQLPKDRFSAERLKGVDSTLKIQPAKLEDSAVYLCASSLVAQIRWYFGPGTRLTVL.

This sequence joins TRBV6-1 and TRBJ2-3, with 15 bases fitting TRBD2. CDR1 and CDR2 from the germline V gene are MNHNS and SASEGT. The CDR3 consists of 19 residues. With V trimmed by 5 bases and J by 0 bases, 9 bases remained unmatched. The CDR3 is CASSRTSGGALASTDTQYF. Here the CDR3 DNA reads TGTGCCAGCAGTCGGACTAGCGGGGGGGCTTTAGCTAGCACAGATACGCAGTATTTT.

V usage is TRBV20-1 and J usage is TRBJ2-7, with 9 bases identical to TRBD1. V shed 4 bases and J 4 bases; nucleotides not matched to a gene: 5. CDR3 size: 13 residues. CDR1 and CDR2 (germline): DFQATT, SNEGSKA (reference sequence). The CDR3: CSATGQGLYEQYF. The CDR3 nucleotides read TGCAGTGCTACCGGACAGGGGTTATACGAGCAGTACTTC.

The J gene is TRBJ1-1, the V gene TRBV12-3 or TRBV12-4, with D unresolved. V lost 2 bases to trimming and J lost 1 base, with 8 bases between them. This CDR3 has 14 residues. CDR3 sequence (DNA): TGTGCCAGCAGTTTAATGCTAACGAACACTGAAGCTTTCTTT. It translates to CASSLMLTNTEAFF.

The V call is TRBV5-1, the J call TRBJ1-1; D remains unclear. The CDR3 is 13 residues long. CDR1 is SGHRS and CDR2 is YFSETQ in the germline V gene. V dropped 2 bases and J dropped 7 bases, with 12 bases sitting between them. CDR3 DNA sequence: TGCGCCAGCAGCTTTTTATCCGATCGTGAAGCTTTCTTT. This encodes CASSFLSDREAFF.

This clonotype was counted ten times or more. The chain employs TRBV29-1 and TRBJ2-3; D call uncertain. Trimming removed 8 bases from V and 5 bases from J, with 11 bases in between. This CDR3 comprises 11 residues. From germline, CDR1 is SQVTM and CDR2 ANQGSEA. Here the CDR3 DNA reads TGCAGCCCGGTTCAAGTAGATACGCAGTATTTT. Residues: CSPVQVDTQYF.

The rearrangement joins TRBV7-9 to TRBJ2-7; 9 bases map to TRBD1. Germline V lookup: CDR1 SEHNR, CDR2 FQNEAQ (reference sequence). The CDR3 runs to 14 residues. Trimming cost V 5 bases and J 2 bases; bases outside gene matches: 4. CDR3 DNA sequence: TGTGCCAGCAGCACCCGGGACAGGGCCTACGAGCAGTACTTC. It encodes CASSTRDRAYEQYF.

This clonotype came up a few times. The chain is built from TRBV6-6 and TRBJ2-5; perhaps TRBD2 as D (7 bases). The V gene's germline CDR1 is MNHNY and CDR2 SVGAGI (reference sequence). V was trimmed by 0 bases and J by 3 bases, leaving 14 bases between them. This CDR3 has 16 residues. CDR3 loop: CASSYSGGGAEETQYF. The CDR3 nucleotides are TGTGCCAGCAGTTACTCAGGAGGGGGGGCGGAAGAGACCCAGTACTTC.

This clonotype occurred a few times. The chain has TRBV5-1 and TRBJ2-7; either TRBD1 or TRBD2 may supply D (5 bases each). The ends were cut back, 4 bases at V and 2 bases at J, with 10 bases in the middle. Germline V gives CDR1 SGHRS, CDR2 YFSETQ. This CDR3 has 13 amino acids. The CDR3 nucleotides are TGCGCCAGCAGCCCCGAGGGACCCTACGAGCAGTACTTC. Its protein is CASSPEGPYEQYF.

In its sample, this clonotype was seen a few times. This chain connects TRBV5-1 to TRBJ2-1; possibly TRBD2 for D (7 bases). Germline V gene lookup returns CDR1 SGHRS and CDR2 YFSETQ. This CDR3 has 15 amino acids. V was pared by 0 bases and J by 8 bases, with 15 bases between. CDR3 nucleotides: TGCGCCAGCAGCTTGGTTGCGGGGGCCCGAGATGAGCAGTTCTTC. This codes for CASSLVAGARDEQFF.

The rearrangement links TRBV7-3 to TRBJ1-2, with D uncertain. Trimming took off 5 bases at V and 6 bases at J, with 13 bases between the two ends. Germline V gene data show CDR1 as SGHTA and CDR2 as FQGTGA. This CDR3 spans 13 amino acids. The CDR3 protein is CASSPSGQDGYTF. Written as DNA, the CDR3 is TGTGCCAGCAGCCCAAGCGGGCAGGATGGCTACACCTTC. The whole variable domain, remainder taken from reference TRBV7-3 and TRBJ1-2, is GAGVSQTPSNKVTEKGKYVELRCDPISGHTALYWYRQSLGQGPEFLIYFQGTGAADDSGLPNDRFFAVRPEGSVSTLKIQRTERGDSAVYLCASSPSGQDGYTFGSGTRLTVV.

The V call is TRBV20-1, the J call TRBJ2-7; D gene uncertain. The CDR3 extends over 11 amino acids. The germline V and J ends were trimmed by 3 bases and 5 bases, with 8 bases remaining between them. Germline V gene sequence: CDR1 DFQATT, CDR2 SNEGSKA (reference sequence). This chain's CDR3 is CSASVGNEQYF. In nucleotides, the CDR3 is TGCAGTGCTAGCGTAGGGAACGAGCAGTACTTC.

This chain joins TRBV20-1 and TRBJ1-2; D unclear. Deletions cut 1 base from V and 4 bases from J, with 7 bases between. CDR3 length: 12 residues. Per germline, CDR1 DFQATT and CDR2 SNEGSKA (reference sequence). This chain's CDR3 is CSARADIYGYTF. CDR3 coding DNA: TGCAGTGCTAGAGCTGACATCTATGGCTACACCTTC.

This chain links TRBV14 with TRBJ1-6, with a possible D match to TRBD1 (6 bases). V lost 4 bases and J lost 7, with 14 bases in between. Germline loops: CDR1 SGHDN, CDR2 FVKESK. This CDR3 has 15 residues. This CDR3 is CASSRRQDRNSPLHF. CDR3 bases: TGTGCCAGCAGCCGACGACAGGATCGAAATTCACCCCTCCACTTT.

This clonotype was seen a handful of times. J is TRBJ2-1 and V is TRBV4-1; 9 bases agree with TRBD2. This CDR3 spans 17 amino acids. The germline V gene encodes CDR1 MGHRA and CDR2 YSYEKL. The ends lost 4 bases at V and 6 bases at J; junction bases unmatched: 13. As DNA, the CDR3 is TGCGCCAGCAGCCCGTTGAACTGGGCTAGCGGGGTCAATGAGCAGTTCTTC. Translated, it gives CASSPLNWASGVNEQFF.

In its sample, this clonotype was seen a few times. The chain has TRBV6-5 and TRBJ2-5, with TRBD2 as a possible D gene (6 bases). Germline lookup yields CDR1 MNHEY and CDR2 SVGAGI. CDR3 length: 14 amino acids. V lost 2 bases and J lost 11, with 18 bases in between. The CDR3 loop is CASSYQRAPVQQYF. DNA for the CDR3: TGTGCCAGCAGTTACCAGCGGGCCCCTGTTCAGCAGTACTTC.

This clonotype was detected many times. The chain uses TRBV20-1 and TRBJ1-2, with D perhaps matching TRBD1 (6 bases). The V gene lost 5 bases and the J gene lost 0 bases, with 16 bases spanning the gap. Per the germline V gene, CDR1 is DFQATT and CDR2 is SNEGSKA (reference sequence). This CDR3 is built from 15 residues. The CDR3 nucleotides read TGCAGTGCTGGGGGGGCAGGCTCATCTAACTATGGCTACACCTTC. It translates to CSAGGAGSSNYGYTF.

The chain recombines TRBV7-2 with TRBJ1-4; 7 nucleotides line up with TRBD1. The CDR3 contains 13 residues. Germline V CDR1 and CDR2: SGHTA, FQGNSA. Trimming removed 5 bases from V and 7 bases from J; junction bases left unmatched: 4. The CDR3 here is CASSPDRAEKLFF. CDR3 DNA: TGTGCCAGCAGCCCCGACAGGGCTGAAAAACTGTTTTTT.

V is TRBV7-8 and J is TRBJ2-1; D is possibly TRBD2 (5 bases). The length of the CDR3 is 14 residues. Germline CDR1 reads SGHVS; CDR2 reads FQNEAQ. With 5 bases removed from V and 5 bases from J, the gap between germline ends came to 13 bases. The DNA for the CDR3 is TGTGCCAGCAGCCTTACTAGTTTCGACAATGAGCAGTTCTTC. Protein: CASSLTSFDNEQFF. Filled out from reference TRBV7-8 and TRBJ2-1, the complete variable domain reads GAGVSQSPRYKVAKRGQDVALRCDPISGHVSLFWYQQALGQGPEFLTYFQNEAQLDKSGLPSDRFFAERPEGSVSTLKIQRTQQEDSAVYLCASSLTSFDNEQFFGPGTRLTVL.

The chain has TRBV2 and TRBJ2-7; 8 bases align to TRBD1. Germline V gene data show CDR1 as SNHLY and CDR2 as FYNNEI. The CDR3 loop spans 17 amino acids. V shed 7 bases and J 6 bases; nucleotides not matched to a gene: 20. For the CDR3, the DNA is TGTGCCAGCATACCGGGACAGGCTTCCCTTTCTAAGGGCGAGCAGTACTTC. Its translation: CASIPGQASLSKGEQYF.

In the case of this clonotype: At one boundary the junction diverges from the germline segment, which might be a read error. This chain joins TRBV3-1 and TRBJ2-1, with 7 positions matching TRBD2. CDR1 and CDR2 from the germline V gene are LGHDT and YNNKEL (reference sequence). This CDR3 region has 15 residues. The CDR3 loop is CANSLVGGDWNEQFF. CDR3 in DNA: TGTGCCAACAGCCTTGTGGGGGGGGACTGGAATGAGCAGTTCTTC.

The gene calls are TRBV12-3 or TRBV12-4 and TRBJ2-3, with TRBD2 matching 7 bases. V gave up 8 bases and J gave up 1 base; unmatched junction bases: 6. The CDR3 runs 14 residues. In nucleotides, the CDR3 is TGTGCCAGCGGGGGACGGGGGGGCACAGATACGCAGTATTTT. The encoded protein is CASGGRGGTDTQYF.

This clonotype was recorded only once. The chain uses TRBV2 and TRBJ1-3; D is unresolved. Per the germline V gene, CDR1 is SNHLY and CDR2 is FYNNEI. This CDR3 comprises 15 residues. V lost 3 bases and J 0 bases, leaving 9 bases between the germline ends. CDR3 sequence (DNA): TGTGCCAGCAGTGAGGGCGGGAACTCTGGAAACACCATATATTTT. It encodes CASSEGGNSGNTIYF.

V gene TRBV7-2 combines with J gene TRBJ1-1, with D perhaps matching TRBD1 (6 bases). V dropped 8 bases and J dropped 5 bases, with 27 bases sitting between them. The CDR3 is 17 residues long. CDR1 and CDR2 (germline): SGHTA, FQGNSA. The CDR3 loop reads CASPFRGAPSGETEAFF. The CDR3, as DNA: TGTGCCAGCCCCTTTAGGGGGGCCCCCTCGGGGGAAACTGAAGCTTTCTTT.

This rearrangement joins TRBV11-2 to TRBJ2-6, with D possibly called TRBD1 or TRBD2 (5 bases each). There are 15 residues in the CDR3. Trimming shortened V by 6 bases and J by 0 bases, and 9 bases separated the two germline ends. The germline gives CDR1 SGHAT, CDR2 FQNNGV. The CDR3 loop is CASRMGVSGANVLTF. The DNA of the CDR3 is TGTGCCAGCAGAATGGGGGTCTCTGGGGCCAACGTCCTGACTTTC.

The chain employs TRBV6-5 and TRBJ2-2; a possible D gene is TRBD1 (6 bases). Germline CDR1 MNHEY, CDR2 SVGAGI. V was trimmed by 7 bases and J by 0 bases, leaving 6 bases between them. The CDR3 has 13 residues. In nucleotides, the CDR3 is TGTGCCAGCACAGGGGCGAACACCGGGGAGCTGTTTTTT. This translates into CASTGANTGELFF.

This clonotype was counted only a few times. This chain links TRBV25-1 with TRBJ2-4; 14 bases match TRBD2. The end of the DNA aligns better with TRBJ2-7, so the J call may be wrong. CDR1 is MGHDK, CDR2 SYGVNS, per germline. The CDR3 is 16 amino acids. CDR3 region: CASSAYGTSGGYEQYF. The CDR3, as DNA: TGTGCCAGCAGTGCGTATGGGACTAGCGGGGGCTACGAGCAGTACTTC.

The chain combines TRBV7-8 with TRBJ1-2, with a weak D call TRBD1 (5 bases). CDR1 SGHVS and CDR2 FQNEAQ come from the germline V gene. The CDR3 sequence is 15 residues long. Trimming took off 5 bases at V and 0 bases at J, with 13 bases between the two ends. The CDR3 coding sequence is TGTGCCAGCAGCAGCCGGGACCCCACTAACTATGGCTACACCTTC. Translating it yields CASSSRDPTNYGYTF.

The chain has TRBV29-1 and TRBJ1-5; TRBD1 is a possible D gene (5 bases). V was trimmed by 7 bases and J by 4 bases, leaving 11 bases between them. The CDR3 is 12 amino acids. The V gene's germline CDR1 is SQVTM and CDR2 ANQGSEA. The CDR3 sequence: CSGGAGNQPQHF. CDR3 sequence (DNA): TGCAGCGGTGGGGCAGGGAATCAGCCCCAGCATTTT. Full variable domain (outside the CDR3, taken from reference TRBV29-1 and TRBJ1-5): SAVISQKPSRDICQRGTSLTIQCQVDSQVTMMFWYRQQPGQSLTLIATANQGSEATYESGFVIDKFPISRPNLTFSTLTVSNMSPEDSSIYLCSGGAGNQPQHFGDGTRLSIL.